Following are 8 T cell receptor beta chains from one sample sequenced in a study of shared T cell receptors in the human thymus. The table came from immunoSEQ multiplex PCR; TCRdb's copy has only in-frame clones and leaves some out. The sample has hundreds of thousands of clones; more than 75% are singletons. The same specimen was also included in a second study, on human thymus T cells.

Sequenced sample: thymocytes. The receptor source for this set is a boy younger than two with a congenital heart defect.

V and J are TRBV13 and TRBJ2-3, with 8 bases identical to TRBD2. This CDR3 comprises 15 residues. V lost 4 bases and J lost 4; bases outside the gene matches: 7. Germline assignment: CDR1 PRHDT and CDR2 FYEKMQ (reference sequence). CDR3 residues: CASSSAGVVADTQYF. The CDR3 DNA reads TGTGCCAGCAGCTCAGCGGGAGTTGTGGCAGATACGCAGTATTTT. The full variable domain, in which reference TRBV13 and TRBJ2-3 provide the parts outside the CDR3, is AAGVIQSPRHLIKEKRETATLKCYPIPRHDTVYWYQQGPGQDPQFLISFYEKMQSDKGSIPDRFSAQQFSDYHSELNMSSLELGDSALYFCASSSAGVVADTQYFGPGTRLTVL.

The V call is TRBV6-5, the J call TRBJ2-1, with 8 bases matching TRBD1. J was trimmed by 9 bases and V by 7 bases; bases with no gene match: 5. The length of the CDR3 is 12 residues. Germline V gene sequence: CDR1 MNHEY, CDR2 SVGAGI. Written as DNA, the CDR3 is TGTGCCAGCACTGACAGGGGTACTGAGCAGTTCTTC. It is translated as CASTDRGTEQFF.

The V gene is TRBV5-3, the J gene TRBJ2-2, with D possibly matching TRBD2 (5 bases). TRBV5-3 is an open reading frame whose function is uncertain. The CDR3 spans 15 residues. Trimming took 4 bases from V and 4 from J, leaving 14 bases between them. CDR3 protein: CARSPLAGRTGELFF. The CDR3 DNA reads as TGTGCCAGAAGCCCCCTGGCGGGCCGCACCGGGGAGCTGTTTTTT.

The genes are TRBV5-8 and TRBJ1-5; possible D gene TRBD1, 5 bases. Per germline, CDR1 SGHTS and CDR2 YDEGEE. The length of the CDR3 is 17 residues. V was trimmed by 4 bases and J by 1 base, leaving 18 bases between them. This CDR3 is CASSRAQGVRSNQPQHF. The CDR3 DNA reads TGTGCCAGCAGCCGAGCGCAGGGTGTCCGAAGCAATCAGCCCCAGCATTTT.

This clone was seen a single time. The rearrangement uses TRBV28 and TRBJ2-7; the D is unclear. The CDR3 runs to 16 residues. Trimming cost V 5 bases and J 7 bases, with 24 bases left between them. Germline assignment: CDR1 MDHEN and CDR2 SYDVKM. The chain's CDR3 is CASSPRPVDFVGEQYF. Written as DNA, the CDR3 is TGTGCCAGCAGTCCTAGACCGGTTGATTTCGTTGGTGAGCAGTACTTC. The whole variable domain, filled in from reference TRBV28 and TRBJ2-7, reads DVKVTQSSRYLVKRTGEKVFLECVQDMDHENMFWYRQDPGLGLRLIYFSYDVKMKEKGDIPEGYSVSREKKERFSLILESASTNQTSMYLCASSPRPVDFVGEQYFGPGTRLTVT.

The chain carries TRBV29-1 and TRBJ2-7; a weak D match, TRBD1 (5 bases). Germline CDR1 SQVTM, CDR2 ANQGSEA. The CDR3 has 13 residues. V dropped 4 bases and J dropped 1 base, with 11 bases sitting between them. The CDR3 bases are TGCAGCGTTGGTCGCAGGGTGTCCTACGAGCAGTACTTC. Protein product: CSVGRRVSYEQYF.

This clone came up once. This sequence joins TRBV6-1 and TRBJ1-3, with 7 positions matching TRBD1. Germline V gene sequence: CDR1 MNHNS, CDR2 SASEGT. V lost 1 base, J lost 4 bases, and 7 bases stayed unmatched. The CDR3 runs to 16 residues. The CDR3 coding sequence is TGTGCCAGCAGTGAAGGGGATAGGGGGCAAGGAAACACCATATATTTT. This sequence encodes CASSEGDRGQGNTIYF.

The rearrangement uses TRBV5-8 and TRBJ2-5; D ambiguous. Between the trimmed V and J ends, which lost 4 bases and 9 bases, there was a span of 13 bases. The germline V gene encodes CDR1 SGHTS and CDR2 YDEGEE. The CDR3 is 12 residues long. DNA of the CDR3: TGTGCCAGCAGCCCCTCCGTTTATGCCCAGTACTTC. It codes for CASSPSVYAQYF.